This T cell receptor beta chain was sequenced for a study of early T cells in non-severe SARS-CoV-2 infection. The CDR3 spans 15 residues. V shed 3 bases and J shed 5 bases, with 13 bases lying between them. The germline V gene encodes CDR1 KGHDR and CDR2 SFDVKD. This clonotype was observed many times. TCRdb ran MiXCR on the 5' RACE reads and lists one entry per CDR3 protein. The data hold more than 45,000 distinct CDR3 sequences, with 6.2% observed a single time. V is TRBV24-1 and J is TRBJ2-1; D may be TRBD1 (6 bases). The sequencing used whole blood, collected at baseline. The clonotype comes from an adult who was a healthcare worker with PCR-confirmed SARS-CoV-2 infection or an uninfected control (not recorded which). This chain's CDR3 is CATSDHREINNEQFF. CDR3 sequence (DNA): TGTGCCACCAGTGATCACAGGGAAATAAACAATGAGCAGTTCTTC.